This entry describes one TCR beta chain. The CDR3 has 15 amino acids. Germline loops: CDR1 SGHTA, CDR2 FQGNSA. With 5 bases removed from V and 3 bases from J, the gap between germline ends came to 16 bases. The sample comes from a study of response to subunit inactivated influenza vaccine. TCRdb passed the RT-PCR reads through MiXCR, listing each CDR3 protein once. The sample lists about 190,000 distinct CDR3 sequences; roughly 14% were seen once. The sequencing used CD8+ T cells sorted from PBMCs, collected 5 days after vaccination. The receptor comes from a man over 45 who received an inactivated influenza vaccine. The chain links TRBV7-2 to TRBJ2-5; unclear D gene. The CDR3 protein is CASSTDPWYEETQYF. CDR3 sequence (DNA): TGTGCCAGCAGCACAGATCCCTGGTACGAAGAGACCCAGTACTTC.